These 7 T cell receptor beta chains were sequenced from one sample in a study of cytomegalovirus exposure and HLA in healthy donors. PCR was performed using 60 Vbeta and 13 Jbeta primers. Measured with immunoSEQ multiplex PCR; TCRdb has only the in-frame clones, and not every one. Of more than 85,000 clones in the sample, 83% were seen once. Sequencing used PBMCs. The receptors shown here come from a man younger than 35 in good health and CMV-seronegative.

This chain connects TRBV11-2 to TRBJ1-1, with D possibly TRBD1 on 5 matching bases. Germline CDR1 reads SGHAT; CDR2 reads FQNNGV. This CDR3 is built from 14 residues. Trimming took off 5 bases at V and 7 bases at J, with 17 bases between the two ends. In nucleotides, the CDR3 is TGTGCCAGCAGCCGTTGGGGGGGGGAGGGTGAAGCTTTCTTT. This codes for CASSRWGGEGEAFF.

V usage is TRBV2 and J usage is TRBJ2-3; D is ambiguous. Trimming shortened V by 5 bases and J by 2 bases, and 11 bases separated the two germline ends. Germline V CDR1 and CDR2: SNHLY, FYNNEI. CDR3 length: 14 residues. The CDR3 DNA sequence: TGTGCCAGCAGTTTCCGGGTGATCACAGATACGCAGTATTTT. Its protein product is CASSFRVITDTQYF.

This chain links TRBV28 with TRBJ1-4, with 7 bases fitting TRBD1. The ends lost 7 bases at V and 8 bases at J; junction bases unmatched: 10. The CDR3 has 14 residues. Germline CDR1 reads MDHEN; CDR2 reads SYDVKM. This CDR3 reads CASTTPQGGEKLFF. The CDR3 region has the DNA TGTGCCAGCACCACCCCCCAGGGGGGCGAAAAACTGTTTTTT.

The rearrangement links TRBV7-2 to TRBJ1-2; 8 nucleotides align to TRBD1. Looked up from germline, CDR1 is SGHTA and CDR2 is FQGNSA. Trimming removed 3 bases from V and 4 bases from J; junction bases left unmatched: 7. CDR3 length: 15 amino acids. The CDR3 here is CASSFPDRVSYGYTF. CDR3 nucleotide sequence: TGTGCCAGCAGCTTCCCGGACAGGGTCAGCTATGGCTACACCTTC.

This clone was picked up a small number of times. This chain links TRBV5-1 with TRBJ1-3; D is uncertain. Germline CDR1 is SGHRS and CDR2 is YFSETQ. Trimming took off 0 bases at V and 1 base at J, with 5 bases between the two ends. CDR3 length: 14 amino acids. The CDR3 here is CASSLGASGNTIYF. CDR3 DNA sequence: TGCGCCAGCAGCTTGGGAGCGTCTGGAAACACCATATATTTT.

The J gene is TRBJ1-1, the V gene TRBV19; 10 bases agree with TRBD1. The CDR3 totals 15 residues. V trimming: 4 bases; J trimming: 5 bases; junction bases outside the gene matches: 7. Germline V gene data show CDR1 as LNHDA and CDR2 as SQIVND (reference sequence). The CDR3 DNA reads TGTGCCAGTAGTAAAGGACAGGGGGGTTTTACTGAAGCTTTCTTT. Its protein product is CASSKGQGGFTEAFF.

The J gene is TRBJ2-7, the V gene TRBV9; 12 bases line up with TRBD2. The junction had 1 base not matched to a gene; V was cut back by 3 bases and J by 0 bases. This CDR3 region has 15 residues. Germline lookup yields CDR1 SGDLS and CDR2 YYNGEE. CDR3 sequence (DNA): TGTGCCAGCAGCGCGGGACTAGCGGGCTCCTACGAGCAGTACTTC. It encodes CASSAGLAGSYEQYF.